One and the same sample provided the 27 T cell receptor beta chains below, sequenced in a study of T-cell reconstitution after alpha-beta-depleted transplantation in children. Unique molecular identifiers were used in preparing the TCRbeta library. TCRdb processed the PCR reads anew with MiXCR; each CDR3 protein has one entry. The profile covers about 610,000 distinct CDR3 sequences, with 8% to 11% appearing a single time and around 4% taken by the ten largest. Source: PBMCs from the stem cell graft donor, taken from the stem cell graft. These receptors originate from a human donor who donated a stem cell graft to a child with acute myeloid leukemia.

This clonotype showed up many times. CDR3 DNA: TGCAGTGCCCCATCCCGGGGCGATACGCAGTATTTT. As protein: CSAPSRGDTQYF. The chain uses TRBV20-1 and TRBJ2-3, with D perhaps being TRBD1 or TRBD2 (5 bases each). Germline V lookup: CDR1 DFQATT, CDR2 SNEGSKA (reference sequence). Trimming took off 6 bases at V and 6 bases at J, with 13 bases between the two ends. This CDR3 contains 12 residues.

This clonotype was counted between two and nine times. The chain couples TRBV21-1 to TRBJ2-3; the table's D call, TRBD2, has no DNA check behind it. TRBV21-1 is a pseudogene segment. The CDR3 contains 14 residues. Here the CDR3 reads CASSKACGGDTQYF. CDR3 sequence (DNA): TGTGCCAGCAGCAAAGCTTGCGGAGGAGATACGCAGTATTTT.

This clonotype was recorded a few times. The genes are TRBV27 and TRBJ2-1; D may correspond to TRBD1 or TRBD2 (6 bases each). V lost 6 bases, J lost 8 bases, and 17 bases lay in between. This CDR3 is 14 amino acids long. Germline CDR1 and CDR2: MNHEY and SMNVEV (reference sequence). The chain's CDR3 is CASSPGAGFDEQFF. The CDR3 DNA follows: TGTGCCAGCAGCCCGGGGGCGGGGTTCGATGAGCAGTTCTTC.

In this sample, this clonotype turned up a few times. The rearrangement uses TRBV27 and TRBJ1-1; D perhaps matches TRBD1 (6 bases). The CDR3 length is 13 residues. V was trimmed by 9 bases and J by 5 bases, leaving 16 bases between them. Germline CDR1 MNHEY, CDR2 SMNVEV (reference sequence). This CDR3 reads CASKQQGGTEAFF. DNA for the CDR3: TGTGCCAGTAAACAACAGGGAGGTACTGAAGCTTTCTTT.

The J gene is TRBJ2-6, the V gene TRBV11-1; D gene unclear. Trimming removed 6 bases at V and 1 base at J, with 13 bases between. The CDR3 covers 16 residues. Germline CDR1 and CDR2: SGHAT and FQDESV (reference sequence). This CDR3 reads CASSPPKASGANVLTF. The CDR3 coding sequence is TGTGCCAGCAGTCCCCCCAAGGCTTCTGGGGCCAACGTCCTGACTTTC.

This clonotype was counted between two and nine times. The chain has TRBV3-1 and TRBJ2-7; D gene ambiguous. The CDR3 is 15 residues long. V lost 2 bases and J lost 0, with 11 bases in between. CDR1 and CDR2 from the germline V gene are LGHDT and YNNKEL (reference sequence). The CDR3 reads CASSQSLARSYEQYF. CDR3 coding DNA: TGTGCCAGCAGCCAATCCTTGGCGCGCTCCTACGAGCAGTACTTC.

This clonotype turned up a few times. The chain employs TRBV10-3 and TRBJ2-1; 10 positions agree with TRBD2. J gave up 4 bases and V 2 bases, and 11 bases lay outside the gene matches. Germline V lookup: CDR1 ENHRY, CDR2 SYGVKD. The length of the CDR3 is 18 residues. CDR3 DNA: TGTGCCATCAGTGAGACTCCTACTAGCGGGATTAAGTACAATGAGCAGTTCTTC. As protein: CAISETPTSGIKYNEQFF.

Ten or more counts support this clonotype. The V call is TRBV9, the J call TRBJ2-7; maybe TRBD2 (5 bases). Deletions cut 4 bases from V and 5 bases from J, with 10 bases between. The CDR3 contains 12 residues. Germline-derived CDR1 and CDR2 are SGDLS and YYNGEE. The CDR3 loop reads CASSPGGNEQYF. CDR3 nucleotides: TGTGCCAGCAGCCCCGGAGGTAACGAGCAGTACTTC.

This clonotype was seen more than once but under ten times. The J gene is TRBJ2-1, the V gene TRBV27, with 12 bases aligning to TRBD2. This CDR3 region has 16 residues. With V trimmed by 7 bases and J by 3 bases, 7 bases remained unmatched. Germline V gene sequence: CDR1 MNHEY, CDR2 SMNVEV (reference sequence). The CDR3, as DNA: TGTGCCAGCACCCAGGGGACTAGCGGGCTCTACAATGAGCAGTTCTTC. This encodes CASTQGTSGLYNEQFF.

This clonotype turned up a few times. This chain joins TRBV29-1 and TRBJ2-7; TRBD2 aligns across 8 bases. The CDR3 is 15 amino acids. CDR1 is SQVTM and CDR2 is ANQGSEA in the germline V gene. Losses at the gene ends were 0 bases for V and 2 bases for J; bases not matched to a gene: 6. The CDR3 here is CSVEDLTSGTYEQYF. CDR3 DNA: TGCAGCGTTGAAGATCTTACTAGCGGAACCTACGAGCAGTACTTC.

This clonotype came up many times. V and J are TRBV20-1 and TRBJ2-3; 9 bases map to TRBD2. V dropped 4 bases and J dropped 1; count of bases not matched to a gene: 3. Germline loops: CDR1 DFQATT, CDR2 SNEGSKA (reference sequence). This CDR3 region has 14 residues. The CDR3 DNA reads TGCAGTGCTAAAGGGACTAGCCGCACAGATACGCAGTATTTT. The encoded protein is CSAKGTSRTDTQYF.

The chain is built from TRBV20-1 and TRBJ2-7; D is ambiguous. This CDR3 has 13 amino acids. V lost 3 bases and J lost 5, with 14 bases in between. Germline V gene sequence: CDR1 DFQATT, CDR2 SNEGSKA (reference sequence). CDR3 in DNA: TGCAGTGCTAGTTCGGATACCAACGACGAGCAGTACTTC. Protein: CSASSDTNDEQYF.

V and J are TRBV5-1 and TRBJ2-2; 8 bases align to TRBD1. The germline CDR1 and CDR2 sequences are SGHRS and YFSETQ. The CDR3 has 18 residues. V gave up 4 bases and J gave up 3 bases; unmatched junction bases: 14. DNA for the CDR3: TGCGCCAGCAGCCGCCGACCTGGACAGGGTGGCGACACCGGGGAGCTGTTTTTT. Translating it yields CASSRRPGQGGDTGELFF.

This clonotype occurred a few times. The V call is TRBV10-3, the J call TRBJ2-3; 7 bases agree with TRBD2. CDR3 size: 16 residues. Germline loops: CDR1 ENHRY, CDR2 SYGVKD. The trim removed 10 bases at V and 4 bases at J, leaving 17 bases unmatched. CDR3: CATTEGGLELSDTQYF. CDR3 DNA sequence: TGTGCCACCACCGAGGGAGGGCTCGAGCTTTCAGATACGCAGTATTTT.

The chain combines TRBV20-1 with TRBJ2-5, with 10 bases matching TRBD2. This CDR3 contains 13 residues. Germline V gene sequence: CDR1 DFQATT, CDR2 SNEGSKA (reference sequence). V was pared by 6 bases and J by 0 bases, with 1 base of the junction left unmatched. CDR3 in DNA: TGCAGTGCGAGCGGGAGGGACCAAGAGACCCAGTACTTC. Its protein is CSASGRDQETQYF.

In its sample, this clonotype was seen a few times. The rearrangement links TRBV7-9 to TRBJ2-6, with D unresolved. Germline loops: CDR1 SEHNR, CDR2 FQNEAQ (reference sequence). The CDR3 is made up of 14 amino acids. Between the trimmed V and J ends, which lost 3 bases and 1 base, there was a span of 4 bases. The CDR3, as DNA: TGTGCCAGCAGCTTTGTTTCTGGGGCCAACGTCCTGACTTTC. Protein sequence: CASSFVSGANVLTF.

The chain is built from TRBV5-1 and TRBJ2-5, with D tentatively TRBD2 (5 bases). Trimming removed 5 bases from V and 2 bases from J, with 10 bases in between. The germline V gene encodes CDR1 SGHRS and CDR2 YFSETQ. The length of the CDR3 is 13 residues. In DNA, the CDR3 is TGCGCCAGCAGTCTGCAGCGGCAAGAGACCCAGTACTTC. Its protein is CASSLQRQETQYF.

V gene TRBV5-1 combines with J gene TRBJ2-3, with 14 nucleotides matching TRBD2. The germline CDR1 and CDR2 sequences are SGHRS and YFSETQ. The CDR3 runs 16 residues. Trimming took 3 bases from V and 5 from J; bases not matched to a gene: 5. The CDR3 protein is CASSWRGLAGEDTQYF. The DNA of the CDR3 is TGCGCCAGCAGCTGGAGGGGACTAGCGGGAGAAGATACGCAGTATTTT. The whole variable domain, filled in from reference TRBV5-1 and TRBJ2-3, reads KAGVTQTPRYLIKTRGQQVTLSCSPISGHRSVSWYQQTPGQGLQFLFEYFSETQRNKGNFPGRFSGRQFSNSRSEMNVSTLELGDSALYLCASSWRGLAGEDTQYFGPGTRLTVL.

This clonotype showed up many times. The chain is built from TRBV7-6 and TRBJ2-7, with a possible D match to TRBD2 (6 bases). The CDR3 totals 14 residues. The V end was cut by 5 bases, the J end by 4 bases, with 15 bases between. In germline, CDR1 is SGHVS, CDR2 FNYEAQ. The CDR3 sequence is CASSHYRTTYEQYF. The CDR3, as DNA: TGTGCCAGCAGCCATTACAGGACTACTTACGAGCAGTACTTC.

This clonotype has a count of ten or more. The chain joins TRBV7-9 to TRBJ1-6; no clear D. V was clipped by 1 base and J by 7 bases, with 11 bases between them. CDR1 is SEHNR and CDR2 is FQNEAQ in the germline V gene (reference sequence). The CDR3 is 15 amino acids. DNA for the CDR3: TGTGCCAGCAGCTTAGAGGGAGGCAGCAATTCACCCCTCCACTTT. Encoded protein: CASSLEGGSNSPLHF.

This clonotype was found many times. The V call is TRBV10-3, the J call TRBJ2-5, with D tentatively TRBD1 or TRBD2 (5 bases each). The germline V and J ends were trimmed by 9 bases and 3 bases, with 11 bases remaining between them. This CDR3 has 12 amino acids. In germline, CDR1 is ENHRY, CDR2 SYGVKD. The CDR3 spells CAMGEGKETQYF. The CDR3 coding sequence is TGTGCCATGGGGGAAGGGAAAGAGACCCAGTACTTC.

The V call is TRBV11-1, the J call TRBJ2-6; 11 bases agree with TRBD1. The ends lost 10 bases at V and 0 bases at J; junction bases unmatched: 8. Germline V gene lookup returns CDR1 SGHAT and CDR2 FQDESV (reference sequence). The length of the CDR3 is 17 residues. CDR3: CATDRDRGTSGANVLTF. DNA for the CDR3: TGTGCCACTGACCGGGACAGGGGGACCTCTGGGGCCAACGTCCTGACTTTC.

The CDR3 DNA follows: TGTGCCATCAGTGAGCTAGCGGCACCCTACGAGCAGTACTTC. As protein: CAISELAAPYEQYF. The V call is TRBV10-3, the J call TRBJ2-7, with TRBD2 matching over 7 bases. Losses at the gene ends were 2 bases for V and 2 bases for J; bases not matched to a gene: 3. Germline assignment: CDR1 ENHRY and CDR2 SYGVKD. The CDR3 spans 14 residues.

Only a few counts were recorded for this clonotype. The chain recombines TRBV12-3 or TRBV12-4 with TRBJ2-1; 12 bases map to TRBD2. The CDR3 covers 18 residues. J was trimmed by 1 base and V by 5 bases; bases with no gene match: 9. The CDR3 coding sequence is TGTGCCAGCAGTCATACCGGGACTAGCGGGTTTTCCTACAATGAGCAGTTCTTC. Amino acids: CASSHTGTSGFSYNEQFF.

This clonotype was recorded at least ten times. The CDR3 here is CASSQGWVLYEQYF. The CDR3 DNA reads TGTGCCAGCAGCCAGGGCTGGGTACTCTACGAGCAGTACTTC. This chain connects TRBV7-2 to TRBJ2-7; D might be TRBD1 (5 bases). The CDR3 has 14 amino acids. Germline CDR1 and CDR2: SGHTA and FQGNSA. Trimming shortened V by 5 bases and J by 3 bases, and 14 bases separated the two germline ends.

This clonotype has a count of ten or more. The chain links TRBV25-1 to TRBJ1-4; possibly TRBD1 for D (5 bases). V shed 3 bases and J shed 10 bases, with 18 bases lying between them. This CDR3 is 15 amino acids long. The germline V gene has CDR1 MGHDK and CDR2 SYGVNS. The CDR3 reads CASSEAGKSKPKLFF. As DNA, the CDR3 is TGTGCCAGCAGTGAGGCAGGGAAATCCAAACCAAAACTGTTTTTT.

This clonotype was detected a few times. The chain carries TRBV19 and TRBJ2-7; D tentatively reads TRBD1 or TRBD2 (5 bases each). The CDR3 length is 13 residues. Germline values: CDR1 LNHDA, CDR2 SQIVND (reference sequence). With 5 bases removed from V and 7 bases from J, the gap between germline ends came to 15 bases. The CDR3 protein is CASSEGDPREQYF. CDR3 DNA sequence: TGTGCCAGTAGTGAAGGGGACCCTAGGGAGCAGTACTTC.